These 32 T cell receptor beta chains originate from one sample sequenced in a study of T cells in Graves' hyperthyroidism and ophthalmopathy. The TCR beta CDR3 regions underwent amplification using RNA transcripts as the source. HTBI primers were the set used in a first-round RT-PCR of the TCR CDR3. TCRdb processed the multiplex PCR reads anew with MiXCR; each CDR3 protein has one entry. The sample carries 550,000 to 650,000 distinct CDR3 sequences, approximately 15% recorded once. Sequencing used blood. The receptor source for this set is a woman in her twenties or thirties with Graves' hyperthyroidism that later progressed to Graves' ophthalmopathy.

This clonotype showed up just a few times. The chain recombines TRBV2 with TRBJ1-5; weak D call: TRBD1 (5 bases). This CDR3 is 14 amino acids long. Per germline, CDR1 SNHLY and CDR2 FYNNEI. V shed 7 bases and J shed 1 base, with 11 bases lying between them. CDR3 protein: CASTERGSNQPQHF. The CDR3 coding sequence is TGTGCCAGCACCGAGCGGGGCAGCAATCAGCCCCAGCATTTT.

This chain links TRBV5-1 with TRBJ2-2; possible D gene TRBD1, 5 bases. With 6 bases removed from V and 7 bases from J, the gap between germline ends came to 13 bases. This CDR3 is built from 13 residues. Germline CDR1 reads SGHRS; CDR2 reads YFSETQ. The CDR3 bases are TGCGCCAGCACGACAGACCCAAGCGGGGAGCTGTTTTTT. This encodes CASTTDPSGELFF.

The rearrangement links TRBV7-3 to TRBJ2-1; TRBD2 agrees at 13 bases. With 5 bases clipped from V and 8 bases from J, the junction kept 6 bases outside the gene matches. This CDR3 has 15 amino acids. Germline V lookup: CDR1 SGHTA, CDR2 FQGTGA. As DNA, the CDR3 is TGTGCCAGCAGCGTTACTAGCGGGAGGGCCCATGAGCAGTTCTTC. It specifies CASSVTSGRAHEQFF. The whole variable domain, remainder taken from reference TRBV7-3 and TRBJ2-1, is GAGVSQTPSNKVTEKGKYVELRCDPISGHTALYWYRQSLGQGPEFLIYFQGTGAADDSGLPNDRFFAVRPEGSVSTLKIQRTERGDSAVYLCASSVTSGRAHEQFFGPGTRLTVL.

This clonotype was counted at least ten times. V gene TRBV6-2 or TRBV6-3 combines with J gene TRBJ2-7; 7 bases agree with TRBD1. V lost 2 bases and J lost 2; bases outside the gene matches: 15. This CDR3 region has 18 residues. Germline V lookup: CDR1 MNHEY, CDR2 SVGEGT. This CDR3 reads CASSYPAATWDRTYEQYF. CDR3 in DNA: TGTGCCAGCAGTTACCCGGCTGCCACATGGGACAGAACCTACGAGCAGTACTTC.

Ten or more counts support this clonotype. Here the CDR3 reads CASSESGLISLHF. CDR3 bases: TGTGCCAGCAGTGAAAGCGGGTTGATATCCCTCCACTTT. The chain joins TRBV6-1 to TRBJ1-6; no firm D call. V was cut by 2 bases and J by 14 bases, with 13 bases left in between. Germline CDR1 is MNHNS and CDR2 is SASEGT. The CDR3 length is 13 residues.

The chain is built from TRBV6-1 and TRBJ1-3, with 7 bases matching TRBD1. Trimming took 8 bases from V and 4 from J; bases not matched to a gene: 11. CDR3 length: 15 amino acids. Per germline, CDR1 MNHNS and CDR2 SASEGT. CDR3 residues: CASLTGWLSGNTIYF. The CDR3 bases are TGTGCCAGCCTGACAGGGTGGTTGTCCGGAAACACCATATATTTT.

This clonotype was counted a few times. The chain combines TRBV25-1 with TRBJ1-1; tentatively, D is TRBD1 (5 bases). Between the trimmed V and J ends, which lost 4 bases and 4 bases, there was a span of 19 bases. The CDR3 spans 16 residues. Germline CDR1 and CDR2: MGHDK and SYGVNS. The CDR3 region has the DNA TGTGCCAGCAGTGCCGGGCGTGGGGCAGGGACCACTGAAGCTTTCTTT. Its translation: CASSAGRGAGTTEAFF.

This clonotype was observed a handful of times. This may stem from a read error, because a much larger clone lies one nucleotide away. V and J are TRBV19 and TRBJ1-1, with D possibly being TRBD1 (5 bases). The CDR3 length is 14 residues. Germline V gives CDR1 LNHDA, CDR2 SQIVND (reference sequence). The CDR3 spells CAGSPSGGGTEAFF. DNA for the CDR3: TGTGCCGGTAGCCCTTCCGGGGGTGGCACTGAAGCTTTCTTT.

About this clonotype itself: A read error is possible here, since a much larger clone lies one base away. The V and J genes are TRBV5-1 and TRBJ2-1; 7 bases are a match to TRBD1. Germline CDR1 reads SGHRS; CDR2 reads YFSETQ. This CDR3 comprises 16 residues. After removal of 1 base from V and 9 bases from J, the junction contained 13 bases not matched to a gene. This CDR3 is CASSLTTGASRPEQFF. DNA of the CDR3: TGCGCCAGCAGCTTGACTACAGGGGCAAGTCGGCCTGAGCAGTTCTTC.

This chain links TRBV7-3 with TRBJ1-1; perhaps TRBD1 as D (5 bases). Germline lookup yields CDR1 SGHTA and CDR2 FQGTGA. This CDR3 comprises 17 residues. V lost 2 bases and J lost 0, with 16 bases in between. The CDR3 nucleotides read TGTGCCAGCAGCTTATACGACGGGACGGACATGAACACTGAAGCTTTCTTT. Translating gives CASSLYDGTDMNTEAFF. Complete variable domain (other parts from reference TRBV7-3 and TRBJ1-1): GAGVSQTPSNKVTEKGKYVELRCDPISGHTALYWYRQSLGQGPEFLIYFQGTGAADDSGLPNDRFFAVRPEGSVSTLKIQRTERGDSAVYLCASSLYDGTDMNTEAFFGQGTRLTVV.

This clonotype showed up just a few times. This chain uses TRBV9 with TRBJ2-2; 7 nucleotides match TRBD1. The junction had 6 bases not matched to a gene; V was cut back by 7 bases and J by 6 bases. Looked up from germline, CDR1 is SGDLS and CDR2 is YYNGEE. The CDR3 is 13 amino acids. CDR3 coding DNA: TGTGCCAGCCAGACAGGGTCCCCCGGGGAGCTGTTTTTT. As protein: CASQTGSPGELFF.

This clonotype was detected only a few times. The V and J genes are TRBV28 and TRBJ2-7, with D tentatively TRBD1 or TRBD2 (5 bases each). V gave up 4 bases and J gave up 7 bases, with 11 bases separating them. The CDR3 length is 12 residues. Per the germline V gene, CDR1 is MDHEN and CDR2 is SYDVKM. The CDR3 here is CASSSGLTEQYF. DNA for the CDR3: TGTGCCAGCAGTTCGGGGCTAACGGAGCAGTACTTC. The whole variable domain, filled in from reference TRBV28 and TRBJ2-7, reads DVKVTQSSRYLVKRTGEKVFLECVQDMDHENMFWYRQDPGLGLRLIYFSYDVKMKEKGDIPEGYSVSREKKERFSLILESASTNQTSMYLCASSSGLTEQYFGPGTRLTVT.

This clonotype was detected many times. The chain links TRBV12-3 or TRBV12-4 to TRBJ2-5, with 13 bases fitting TRBD2. The CDR3 length is 14 residues. V trimming: 6 bases; J trimming: 2 bases; junction bases outside the gene matches: 0. The chain's CDR3 is CASRLAGGQETQYF. The CDR3 DNA reads as TGTGCCAGCAGACTAGCGGGAGGGCAAGAGACCCAGTACTTC.

With respect to this clonotype: At one boundary the junction diverges from the germline segment, which might be a read error. The chain combines TRBV5-8 with TRBJ2-1; 13 positions agree with TRBD2. Germline CDR1 is SGHTS and CDR2 is YDEGEE. The CDR3 covers 18 residues. For the CDR3, the DNA is TGTGCCAGCAGCTTAGGACTAGCGGGAGCAGGGTCCTACAATGAGCAGGTCTTC. Amino acids: CASSLGLAGAGSYNEQVF. The variable domain in full, with the rest retrieved from reference TRBV5-8 and TRBJ2-1, is EAGVTQSPTHLIKTRGQQATLRCSPISGHTSVYWYQQALGLGLQFLLWYDEGEERNRGNFPPRFSGRQFPNYSSELNVNALELEDSALYLCASSLGLAGAGSYNEQVFGPGTRLTVL.

This clonotype has more than one count but fewer than ten. The rearrangement joins TRBV7-2 to TRBJ1-2, with TRBD1 matching over 7 bases. Losses at the gene ends were 5 bases for V and 8 bases for J; bases not matched to a gene: 14. From germline, CDR1 is SGHTA and CDR2 FQGNSA. CDR3 length: 15 residues. This chain's CDR3 is CASSLHPEGARGYTF. CDR3 DNA sequence: TGTGCCAGCAGCCTCCACCCAGAGGGGGCGCGGGGCTACACCTTC. The whole variable domain, filled in from reference TRBV7-2 and TRBJ1-2, reads GAGVSQSPSNKVTEKGKDVELRCDPISGHTALYWYRQSLGQGLEFLIYFQGNSAPDKSGLPSDRFSAERTGGSVSTLTIQRTQQEDSAVYLCASSLHPEGARGYTFGSGTRLTVV.

The table lists this clonotype with many counts. This chain links TRBV4-3 with TRBJ2-7, with 12 nucleotides matching TRBD2. Germline V gene lookup returns CDR1 LGHNA and CDR2 YSLEER. This CDR3 has 17 amino acids. Trimming removed 3 bases from V and 6 bases from J; junction bases left unmatched: 12. The CDR3 nucleotides read TGCGCCAGCAGCCAGGGAGCTAGCGGGAGGGCGACGGTCGAGCAGTACTTC. This gives the protein CASSQGASGRATVEQYF.

This clonotype appeared many times. The chain combines TRBV3-1 with TRBJ2-7; D is undetermined. V lost 3 bases and J lost 4, with 4 bases in between. CDR3 length equals 11 residues. Germline V CDR1 and CDR2: LGHDT, YNNKEL (reference sequence). The CDR3 DNA sequence: TGTGCCAGCAGCCACAGTTACGAGCAGTACTTC. Its translation is CASSHSYEQYF.

The chain recombines TRBV3-1 with TRBJ2-1, with no clear D. V lost 0 bases and J 6 bases, leaving 15 bases between the germline ends. The V gene's germline CDR1 is LGHDT and CDR2 YNNKEL (reference sequence). The CDR3 has 16 amino acids. The DNA for the CDR3 is TGTGCCAGCAGCCAAGAAGGGTATTCGGTAGGCAATGAGCAGTTCTTC. It codes for CASSQEGYSVGNEQFF.

In nucleotides, the CDR3 is TGTGCCAGCAGTTCCCTCGGAGGGGGGGTCTCTGGAAACACCATATATTTT. Translated, it gives CASSSLGGGVSGNTIYF. The chain employs TRBV6-1 and TRBJ1-3; D perhaps matches TRBD1 (6 bases). The CDR3 consists of 17 residues. Germline assignment: CDR1 MNHNS and CDR2 SASEGT. The ends were cut back, 5 bases at V and 0 bases at J, with 17 bases in the middle.

This clonotype was seen repeatedly, ten times or more. The chain couples TRBV29-1 to TRBJ2-7, with 7 positions matching TRBD1. The germline V gene has CDR1 SQVTM and CDR2 ANQGSEA. Trimming removed 6 bases from V and 3 bases from J; junction bases left unmatched: 11. This CDR3 comprises 14 residues. As DNA, the CDR3 is TGCAGCGTCGGCGACAGGGTAAACAGCTACGAGCAGTACTTC. It yields the protein CSVGDRVNSYEQYF.

This clonotype has just a few counts. The V and J genes are TRBV5-1 and TRBJ1-2; D uncertain. Trimming shortened V by 0 bases and J by 2 bases, and 8 bases separated the two germline ends. The germline CDR1 and CDR2 sequences are SGHRS and YFSETQ. The CDR3 length is 14 residues. This chain's CDR3 is CASSLGQLNYGYTF. The CDR3 DNA reads as TGCGCCAGCAGCTTGGGGCAGCTCAACTATGGCTACACCTTC.

This clonotype was detected ten times or more. The CDR3 is CSASGDSTYEQYF. Here the CDR3 DNA reads TGCAGTGCTAGCGGCGACTCAACCTACGAGCAGTACTTC. The V call is TRBV20-1, the J call TRBJ2-7; D is ambiguous. V was cut by 3 bases and J by 2 bases, with 11 bases left in between. Germline V gene data show CDR1 as DFQATT and CDR2 as SNEGSKA (reference sequence). The CDR3 totals 13 residues.

This clonotype came up many times. The chain uses TRBV30 and TRBJ2-1; 9 positions match TRBD1. This CDR3 is 14 amino acids long. V was pared by 2 bases and J by 5 bases, with 4 bases of the junction left unmatched. CDR1 is GTSNPN, CDR2 SVGIG, per germline (reference sequence). The CDR3 here is CAWSPWTGDNEQFF. The CDR3 region has the DNA TGTGCCTGGAGTCCTTGGACAGGGGACAATGAGCAGTTCTTC. Full variable domain (missing parts from reference TRBV30 and TRBJ2-1): SQTIHQWPATLVQPVGSPLSLECTVEGTSNPNLYWYRQAAGRGLQLLFYSVGIGQISSEVPQNLSASRPQDRQFILSSKKLLLSDSGFYLCAWSPWTGDNEQFFGPGTRLTVL.

This clonotype came up many times. The J gene is TRBJ2-1, the V gene TRBV6-6, with a tentative D call TRBD2 (6 bases). CDR1 is MNHNY, CDR2 SVGAGI, per germline (reference sequence). This CDR3 contains 15 residues. V lost 2 bases to trimming and J lost 7 bases, with 15 bases between them. CDR3 sequence: CASSYGGVGENEQFF. DNA of the CDR3: TGTGCCAGCAGTTACGGCGGGGTAGGGGAAAATGAGCAGTTCTTC.

This clonotype was observed at least ten times. The CDR3 bases are TGTGCCAGCAGCCTGGACAGGGGTGAGCAGTTCTTC. Translation: CASSLDRGEQFF. V is TRBV11-3 and J is TRBJ2-1; the match to TRBD1 covers 9 bases. Germline V gene lookup returns CDR1 SGHNT and CDR2 YENEEA. The trim removed 5 bases at V and 9 bases at J, leaving 2 bases unmatched. This CDR3 comprises 12 residues.

This clonotype was seen a handful of times. The chain joins TRBV29-1 to TRBJ2-2, with 9 positions matching TRBD2. Germline CDR1 and CDR2: SQVTM and ANQGSEA. The J segment lost 6 bases and the V segment lost 4 bases, leaving 6 bases of the junction unmatched. The CDR3 totals 14 residues. DNA for the CDR3: TGCAGCGTTGCTCGGCTAGCGGGATCCGGGGAGCTGTTTTTT. This codes for CSVARLAGSGELFF.

This sequence joins TRBV2 and TRBJ2-5; 14 nucleotides match TRBD2. CDR3 length: 17 residues. From germline, CDR1 is SNHLY and CDR2 FYNNEI. The junction had 9 bases not matched to a gene; V was cut back by 5 bases and J by 4 bases. The chain's CDR3 is CASSFRLAGGLGETQYF. The CDR3 bases are TGTGCCAGCAGTTTTAGACTAGCGGGAGGGCTAGGAGAGACCCAGTACTTC. The variable domain in full, completed from reference TRBV2 and TRBJ2-5, reads EPEVTQTPSHQVTQMGQEVILRCVPISNHLYFYWYRQILGQKVEFLVSFYNNEISEKSEIFDDQFSVERPDGSNFTLKIRSTKLEDSAMYFCASSFRLAGGLGETQYFGPGTRLLVL.

The gene calls are TRBV6-2 or TRBV6-3 and TRBJ2-7; 8 bases line up with TRBD2. The CDR3 is made up of 14 amino acids. The trim removed 7 bases at V and 6 bases at J, leaving 11 bases unmatched. Germline lookup yields CDR1 MNHEY and CDR2 SVGEGT. In DNA, the CDR3 is TGTGCCAGCAAGCGAAAGCGGGAGTATCTCGAGCAGTACTTC. Translated, it gives CASKRKREYLEQYF.

This clonotype appeared a few times. This chain links TRBV4-1 with TRBJ1-5, with TRBD1 as a possible D gene (6 bases). The CDR3 sequence is 15 residues long. Germline values: CDR1 MGHRA, CDR2 YSYEKL. Trimming cost V 1 base and J 7 bases, with 14 bases left between them. The CDR3 sequence: CASSQVGGGYQPQHF. The CDR3 DNA reads TGCGCCAGCAGCCAAGTTGGCGGGGGCTACCAGCCCCAGCATTTT.

This clonotype was seen at least ten times. This chain joins TRBV20-1 and TRBJ1-4; D remains ambiguous. The CDR3 covers 12 residues. The V end was cut by 5 bases, the J end by 6 bases, with 10 bases between. Germline V gene data show CDR1 as DFQATT and CDR2 as SNEGSKA (reference sequence). CDR3 nucleotide sequence: TGCAGTGCTGGGAGATCGGATGAAAAACTGTTTTTT. Translated, it gives CSAGRSDEKLFF.

The chain links TRBV29-1 to TRBJ2-7; a possible D gene is TRBD1 (6 bases). The germline gives CDR1 SQVTM, CDR2 ANQGSEA. The length of the CDR3 is 14 residues. V was cut by 2 bases and J by 1 base, with 12 bases left in between. The CDR3 loop is CSVETPDSSYEQYF. The CDR3 bases are TGCAGCGTTGAAACCCCGGACAGTTCCTACGAGCAGTACTTC.

The sample holds many counts of this clonotype. J is TRBJ1-5 and V is TRBV28; no clear D. CDR1 MDHEN and CDR2 SYDVKM come from the germline V gene. The CDR3 sequence is 12 residues long. V gave up 6 bases and J gave up 3 bases, with 6 bases separating them. The CDR3 DNA sequence: TGTGCCAGCAGGACACTCAATCAGCCCCAGCATTTT. Protein: CASRTLNQPQHF. Full variable domain (remainder filled in from reference TRBV28 and TRBJ1-5): DVKVTQSSRYLVKRTGEKVFLECVQDMDHENMFWYRQDPGLGLRLIYFSYDVKMKEKGDIPEGYSVSREKKERFSLILESASTNQTSMYLCASRTLNQPQHFGDGTRLSIL.